A single sample gave rise to the 19 T cell receptor beta chains below, sequenced in a study of shared clonotypes between healthy human individuals. Sequenced by immunoSEQ multiplex PCR; TCRdb stores in-frame clones only, minus some. The repertoire holds 2 million to 3 million clones, with around 94% as singletons. The sample comprised naive CD4+ T cells sorted from blood. Subset noted: CD45RA+ positively selected. The receptors were sampled from a man in his late teens or twenties in good health.

The V call is TRBV5-1, the J call TRBJ2-5; weak D call: TRBD2 (6 bases). Germline CDR1 and CDR2: SGHRS and YFSETQ. V gave up 2 bases and J gave up 4 bases, with 15 bases separating them. The CDR3 has 15 amino acids. The CDR3 nucleotides read TGCGCCAGCAGCTTTGGTTCAGGAGGGAGAGAGACCCAGTACTTC. It codes for CASSFGSGGRETQYF.

V and J are TRBV6-5 and TRBJ2-3, with D perhaps TRBD1 (6 bases). The CDR3 sequence is 12 residues long. The germline gives CDR1 MNHEY, CDR2 SVGAGI. V was cut by 5 bases and J by 10 bases, with 13 bases left in between. The CDR3, as DNA: TGTGCCAGCAGTCACCCGGACAGAGCGCAGTATTTT. Encoded protein: CASSHPDRAQYF.

The chain carries TRBV7-2 and TRBJ1-6; D is unresolved. This CDR3 comprises 15 residues. Trimming shortened V by 3 bases and J by 5 bases, and 11 bases separated the two germline ends. Germline V gene data show CDR1 as SGHTA and CDR2 as FQGNSA. CDR3 coding DNA: TGTGCCAGCAGCTTCGGCGTTGACAATAATTCACCCCTCCACTTT. Protein sequence: CASSFGVDNNSPLHF.

This clone was counted only a few times. DNA of the CDR3: TGTGCCAGCACCTCCGACACTGAAGCTTTCTTT. It yields the protein CASTSDTEAFF. The J gene is TRBJ1-1, the V gene TRBV28; D call uncertain. V gave up 7 bases and J gave up 3 bases, with 6 bases separating them. The CDR3 runs to 11 residues. Germline CDR1 reads MDHEN; CDR2 reads SYDVKM. The variable domain in full, with the rest retrieved from reference TRBV28 and TRBJ1-1, is DVKVTQSSRYLVKRTGEKVFLECVQDMDHENMFWYRQDPGLGLRLIYFSYDVKMKEKGDIPEGYSVSREKKERFSLILESASTNQTSMYLCASTSDTEAFFGQGTRLTVV.

This clone was detected only once. This rearrangement joins TRBV2 to TRBJ2-5; D not certain. Looked up from germline, CDR1 is SNHLY and CDR2 is FYNNEI. The CDR3 is 15 residues long. V gave up 6 bases and J gave up 1 base, with 15 bases separating them. CDR3 nucleotides: TGTGCCAGCAGGCGACTCGGCGCACCCCAAGAGACCCAGTACTTC. The encoded protein is CASRRLGAPQETQYF. Looking up the rest from reference TRBV2 and TRBJ2-5 gives the full variable domain: EPEVTQTPSHQVTQMGQEVILRCVPISNHLYFYWYRQILGQKVEFLVSFYNNEISEKSEIFDDQFSVERPDGSNFTLKIRSTKLEDSAMYFCASRRLGAPQETQYFGPGTRLLVL.

The chain combines TRBV6-6 with TRBJ1-6, with 9 bases identical to TRBD1. V was pared by 5 bases and J by 10 bases, with 6 bases of the junction left unmatched. The CDR3 is 14 residues long. Germline assignment: CDR1 MNHNY and CDR2 SVGAGI (reference sequence). The DNA of the CDR3 is TGTGCCAGCAGTCGGACAGGGGAGCGGTCACCCCTCCACTTT. Residues: CASSRTGERSPLHF.

The chain combines TRBV25-1 with TRBJ1-1; no reliable D call. Trimming removed 2 bases at V and 0 bases at J, with 16 bases between. The CDR3 length is 17 residues. Germline assignment: CDR1 MGHDK and CDR2 SYGVNS. CDR3 amino acids: CASSEAPIGRLNTEAFF. The CDR3 DNA is TGTGCCAGCAGTGAAGCCCCCATAGGCAGGTTGAACACTGAAGCTTTCTTT. Drawing the rest from reference TRBV25-1 and TRBJ1-1, the complete variable domain is EADIYQTPRYLVIGTGKKITLECSQTMGHDKMYWYQQDPGMELHLIHYSYGVNSTEKGDLSSESTVSRIRTEHFPLTLESARPSHTSQYLCASSEAPIGRLNTEAFFGQGTRLTVV.

The sample holds one count of this clone. CDR3 bases: TGTGCCAGCAGCTTACTGAAGGGGATCAATGAGCAGTTCTTC. Translating gives CASSLLKGINEQFF. The V gene is TRBV7-9, the J gene TRBJ2-1; the D gene is possibly TRBD1 (5 bases). V lost 2 bases and J lost 6, with 11 bases in between. CDR1 is SEHNR, CDR2 FQNEAQ, per germline (reference sequence). The CDR3 extends over 14 amino acids. Full variable domain (missing parts from reference TRBV7-9 and TRBJ2-1): DTGVSQNPRHKITKRGQNVTFRCDPISEHNRLYWYRQTLGQGPEFLTYFQNEAQLEKSRLLSDRFSAERPKGSFSTLEIQRTEQGDSAMYLCASSLLKGINEQFFGPGTRLTVL.

As regards this clone: The sample has other DNA sequences that encode this CDR3 too. V and J are TRBV19 and TRBJ2-7; D gene ambiguous. V lost 5 bases, J lost 0 bases, and 11 bases lay in between. Germline lookup yields CDR1 LNHDA and CDR2 SQIVND (reference sequence). This CDR3 region has 14 residues. This chain's CDR3 is CASSSPGSSYEQYF. DNA of the CDR3: TGTGCCAGTAGTTCCCCAGGCAGCTCCTACGAGCAGTACTTC.

As to this clone: Other DNA sequences in this sample translate to the same CDR3. V and J are TRBV7-8 and TRBJ1-5; no clear D. This CDR3 region has 15 residues. CDR1 is SGHVS and CDR2 is FQNEAQ in the germline V gene. V was pared by 0 bases and J by 2 bases, with 8 bases between. The CDR3 sequence: CASSLAGLGNQPQHF. The CDR3 DNA reads TGTGCCAGCAGCTTAGCAGGGCTCGGCAATCAGCCCCAGCATTTT.

This chain uses TRBV7-8 with TRBJ2-7; 8 bases fit TRBD2. Germline V gives CDR1 SGHVS, CDR2 FQNEAQ. V lost 2 bases to trimming and J lost 0 bases; unmatched junction nucleotides: 6. CDR3 length equals 16 residues. The CDR3 sequence: CASSLFERGTSYEQYF. DNA of the CDR3: TGTGCCAGCAGCTTATTCGAGCGGGGGACCTCCTACGAGCAGTACTTC.

Only a few counts were recorded for this clone. Other DNA sequences in the same sample also yield this CDR3. This chain uses TRBV7-9 with TRBJ1-5; 8 nucleotides align to TRBD1. V trimming: 4 bases; J trimming: 2 bases; junction bases outside the gene matches: 1. Germline V CDR1 and CDR2: SEHNR, FQNEAQ (reference sequence). The CDR3 runs to 14 residues. The CDR3 DNA reads TGTGCCAGCAGCTCGACAGGGGGCAATCAGCCCCAGCATTTT. This codes for CASSSTGGNQPQHF.

The chain is built from TRBV23-1 and TRBJ2-5; D perhaps matches TRBD2 (5 bases). TRBV23-1 is an ORF, with its function uncertain. V was shortened by 0 bases and J by 5 bases, with 10 bases between the two germline ends. CDR3 length equals 14 residues. CDR3 loop: CASSQSPRGETQYF. The CDR3 coding sequence is TGCGCCAGCAGTCAATCCCCCCGAGGGGAGACCCAGTACTTC.

This clone was detected only once. V gene TRBV27 combines with J gene TRBJ2-4; no reliable D call. Germline loops: CDR1 MNHEY, CDR2 SMNVEV (reference sequence). CDR3 length equals 11 residues. V was cut by 5 bases and J by 8 bases, with 7 bases left in between. The CDR3 loop reads CASSPQDIQYF. CDR3 coding DNA: TGTGCCAGCAGTCCCCAGGACATTCAGTACTTC.

The chain recombines TRBV5-5 with TRBJ1-3; TRBD1 matches 7 bases. This CDR3 comprises 14 residues. V was clipped by 4 bases and J by 3 bases; unmatched bases: 4. The germline V gene has CDR1 SGHKS and CDR2 YYEKEE (reference sequence). In DNA form, the CDR3 reads TGTGCCAGCAGCGGGGGACAGCTTGGAAACACCATATATTTT. It yields the protein CASSGGQLGNTIYF.

The chain employs TRBV4-3 and TRBJ2-3; D unresolved. There are 15 residues in the CDR3. Looked up from germline, CDR1 is LGHNA and CDR2 is YSLEER. V gave up 0 bases and J gave up 4 bases, with 11 bases separating them. CDR3 residues: CASSQEASGSDTQYF. The CDR3 DNA is TGCGCCAGCAGCCAAGAGGCGTCGGGCTCAGATACGCAGTATTTT.

The chain has TRBV7-2 and TRBJ2-1, with D maybe TRBD1 (5 bases). Germline V gene data show CDR1 as SGHTA and CDR2 as FQGNSA. The CDR3 sequence is 17 residues long. Trimming took 1 base from V and 5 from J, leaving 18 bases between them. Here the CDR3 DNA reads TGTGCCAGCAGCTTAGTCTTTATGCTGGCAGGGAACAATGAGCAGTTCTTC. Its protein is CASSLVFMLAGNNEQFF.

J is TRBJ1-4 and V is TRBV5-1; D gene ambiguous. There are 17 residues in the CDR3. Looked up from germline, CDR1 is SGHRS and CDR2 is YFSETQ. V lost 0 bases to trimming and J lost 0 bases, with 12 bases between them. The DNA for the CDR3 is TGCGCCAGCAGCTTGGGCGGGCAGGCTGCAACTAATGAAAAACTGTTTTTT. It codes for CASSLGGQAATNEKLFF. The variable domain in full, with the rest retrieved from reference TRBV5-1 and TRBJ1-4, is KAGVTQTPRYLIKTRGQQVTLSCSPISGHRSVSWYQQTPGQGLQFLFEYFSETQRNKGNFPGRFSGRQFSNSRSEMNVSTLELGDSALYLCASSLGGQAATNEKLFFGSGTQLSVL.

This chain connects TRBV29-1 to TRBJ2-2, with 9 bases lining up with TRBD2. Germline trimming cut 4 bases from V and 6 bases from J; bases unmatched to any gene: 3. Germline V gene data show CDR1 as SQVTM and CDR2 as ANQGSEA. The CDR3 contains 13 residues. CDR3 region: CSVVAGGPGELFF. The CDR3, as DNA: TGCAGCGTTGTTGCGGGAGGGCCCGGGGAGCTGTTTTTT.